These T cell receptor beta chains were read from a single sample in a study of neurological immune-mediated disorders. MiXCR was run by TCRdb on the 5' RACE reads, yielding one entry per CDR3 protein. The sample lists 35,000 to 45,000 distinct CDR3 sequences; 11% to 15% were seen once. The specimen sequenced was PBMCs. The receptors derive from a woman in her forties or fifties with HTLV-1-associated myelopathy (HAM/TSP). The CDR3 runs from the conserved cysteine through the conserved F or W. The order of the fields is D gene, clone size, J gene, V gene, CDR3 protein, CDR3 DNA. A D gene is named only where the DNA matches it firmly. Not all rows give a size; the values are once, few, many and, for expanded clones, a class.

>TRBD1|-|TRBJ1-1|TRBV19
CASSQIPGQGTEAFF
TGTGCCAGTAGCCAAATCCCGGGACAGGGCACTGAAGCTTTCTTT
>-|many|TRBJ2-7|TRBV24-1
CATSDHGGTDEQYF
TGTGCCACCAGTGATCACGGTGGGACCGACGAGCAGTACTTC
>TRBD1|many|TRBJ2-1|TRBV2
CAVRDRIYNEQFF
TGTGCCGTCCGGGACAGAATCTACAATGAGCAGTTCTTC
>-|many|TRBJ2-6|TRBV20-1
CSVQSPGANVLTF
TGCAGTGTACAGTCGCCTGGGGCCAACGTCCTGACTTTC
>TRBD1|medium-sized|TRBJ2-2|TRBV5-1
CASSLGFGQGNTGELFF
TGCGCCAGCAGCTTGGGTTTCGGACAGGGAAACACCGGGGAGCTGTTTTTT
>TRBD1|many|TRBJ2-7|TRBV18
CASSPPGGNYEQYF
TGTGCCAGCTCACCCCCAGGGGGAAACTACGAGCAGTACTTC
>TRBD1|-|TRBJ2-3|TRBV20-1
CSASNADRGPDTQYF
TGCAGTGCCAGCAATGCGGACAGGGGGCCAGATACGCAGTATTTT
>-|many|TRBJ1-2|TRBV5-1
CASSLAGGGYGYTF
TGCGCCAGCAGCTTGGCCGGGGGAGGCTATGGCTACACCTTC
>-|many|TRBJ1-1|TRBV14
CASSQDSTAFEAFF
TGTGCCAGCAGCCAAGATTCCACGGCATTTGAAGCTTTCTTT
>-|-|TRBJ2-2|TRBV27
CASSLSGGELFF
TGTGCCAGCAGTTTATCCGGCGGGGAGCTGTTTTTT
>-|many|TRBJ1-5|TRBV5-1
CASSLQGGNQPQHF
TGCGCCAGCAGCCTCCAGGGTGGCAATCAGCCCCAGCATTTT
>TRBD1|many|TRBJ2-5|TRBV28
CASSLPGQGGETQYF
TGTGCCAGCAGCCTACCGGGACAGGGAGGGGAGACCCAGTACTTC
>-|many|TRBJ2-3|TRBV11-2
CASSLNPLDTQYF
TGTGCCAGCAGCTTAAACCCCCTAGATACGCAGTATTTT
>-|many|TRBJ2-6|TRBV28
CASLYSGANVLTF
TGTGCCAGCCTGTACTCTGGGGCCAACGTCCTGACTTTC
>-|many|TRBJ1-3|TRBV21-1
CASISTGRASGNTIYF
TGTGCCAGCATCTCGACGGGCAGGGCCTCTGGAAACACCATATATTTT
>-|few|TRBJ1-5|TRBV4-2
CASSRRSGGDQPQHF
TGTGCCAGCAGCCGGAGGAGCGGTGGGGATCAGCCCCAGCATTTT
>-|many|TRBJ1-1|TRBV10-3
CAITGHLNTEAFF
TGTGCCATCACCGGACATCTGAACACTGAAGCTTTCTTT
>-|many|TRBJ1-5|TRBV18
CASSLNQGSNQPQHF
TGTGCCAGCTCACTCAATCAGGGGAGCAATCAGCCCCAGCATTTT
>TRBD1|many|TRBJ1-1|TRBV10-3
CATTGATEAFF
TGTGCCACGACAGGGGCCACTGAAGCTTTCTTT